The 28 T cell receptor beta chains in this list originate from one sample, sequenced in a study of blood T cell repertoires in COVID-19. Clones were sequenced by immunoSEQ multiplex PCR, and TCRdb holds only the in-frame ones, with some missing. The sample consists of roughly 250,000 clones, around four fifths of them appearing once. Sequences were obtained from peripheral blood. The source is a woman aged 60-70 years with active or convalescent COVID-19.

The V call is TRBV5-1, the J call TRBJ1-1; weak D call: TRBD1 (5 bases). Trimming stripped 1 base from V and 0 bases from J, with 7 bases between. The germline CDR1 and CDR2 sequences are SGHRS and YFSETQ. This CDR3 comprises 14 residues. The CDR3 DNA is TGCGCCAGCAGCTTGAGGGGCTTGAACACTGAAGCTTTCTTT. Translating it yields CASSLRGLNTEAFF.

This chain links TRBV7-2 with TRBJ2-3, with D tentatively TRBD1 (5 bases). Between the trimmed V and J ends, which lost 1 base and 3 bases, there was a span of 14 bases. Germline CDR1 is SGHTA and CDR2 is FQGNSA. The CDR3 length is 16 residues. The CDR3 bases are TGTGCCAGCAGCTTAGGAGGTGGGGCGGAAACAGATACGCAGTATTTT. As protein: CASSLGGGAETDTQYF.

The chain is built from TRBV28 and TRBJ2-5; perhaps TRBD2 as D (6 bases). In germline, CDR1 is MDHEN, CDR2 SYDVKM. V was shortened by 10 bases and J by 1 base, with 16 bases between the two germline ends. The CDR3 runs to 14 residues. CDR3 sequence (DNA): TGTGCCACGGGGAGGCCGGGGCCCCAAGAGACCCAGTACTTC. Amino acid sequence: CATGRPGPQETQYF.

This chain joins TRBV27 and TRBJ2-6; D may be TRBD1 (5 bases). The CDR3 covers 17 residues. V shed 6 bases and J shed 0 bases, with 15 bases lying between them. The germline V gene has CDR1 MNHEY and CDR2 SMNVEV (reference sequence). CDR3 bases: TGTGCCAGCAGCCCAAGGACACCACCCTCTGGGGCCAACGTCCTGACTTTC. Encoded protein: CASSPRTPPSGANVLTF.

A few counts support this clone. The chain couples TRBV2 to TRBJ2-7; D may be TRBD1 (6 bases). This CDR3 is built from 14 residues. The V gene's germline CDR1 is SNHLY and CDR2 FYNNEI. V was shortened by 7 bases and J by 0 bases, with 13 bases between the two germline ends. CDR3 loop: CASKLQGSSYEQYF. The CDR3, as DNA: TGTGCCAGCAAATTACAGGGAAGCTCCTACGAGCAGTACTTC.

The chain combines TRBV6-5 with TRBJ1-5; 7 bases align to TRBD1. CDR1 is MNHEY, CDR2 SVGAGI, per germline. The CDR3 runs 13 residues. The J segment lost 5 bases and the V segment lost 5 bases, leaving 3 bases of the junction unmatched. DNA for the CDR3: TGTGCCAGCAGTCGTCAGGGGGATCAGCCCCAGCATTTT. As protein: CASSRQGDQPQHF.

The gene calls are TRBV5-1 and TRBJ1-1; 9 bases line up with TRBD1. Germline V gene sequence: CDR1 SGHRS, CDR2 YFSETQ. The junction had 4 bases not matched to a gene; V was cut back by 4 bases and J by 0 bases. CDR3 length equals 15 residues. The CDR3 is CASSQQGAVNTEAFF. The CDR3 coding sequence is TGCGCCAGCAGCCAACAGGGGGCGGTGAACACTGAAGCTTTCTTT. Together with reference TRBV5-1 and TRBJ1-1, the CDR3 gives the full variable domain: KAGVTQTPRYLIKTRGQQVTLSCSPISGHRSVSWYQQTPGQGLQFLFEYFSETQRNKGNFPGRFSGRQFSNSRSEMNVSTLELGDSALYLCASSQQGAVNTEAFFGQGTRLTVV.

This clone turned up a few times. The CDR3 loop is CASSTGQGNSPLHF. CDR3 in DNA: TGCGCCAGCAGCACTGGACAGGGGAATTCACCCCTCCACTTT. V is TRBV5-1 and J is TRBJ1-6; 9 nucleotides match TRBD1. Germline V lookup: CDR1 SGHRS, CDR2 YFSETQ. The CDR3 totals 14 residues. Trimming removed 4 bases from V and 7 bases from J; junction bases left unmatched: 3.

J is TRBJ1-1 and V is TRBV11-2, with 8 bases matching TRBD1. Trimming cost V 5 bases and J 1 base; bases outside gene matches: 3. The CDR3 is made up of 14 amino acids. The germline V gene has CDR1 SGHAT and CDR2 FQNNGV. This chain's CDR3 is CASSPGTGNTEAFF. The CDR3 nucleotides read TGTGCCAGCAGCCCCGGGACAGGGAACACTGAAGCTTTCTTT.

The V and J genes are TRBV7-3 and TRBJ2-3, with D possibly TRBD2 on 5 matching bases. The CDR3 is 15 amino acids. Trimming took off 6 bases at V and 0 bases at J, with 13 bases between the two ends. Germline CDR1 and CDR2: SGHTA and FQGTGA. The CDR3 nucleotides read TGTGCCAGCAGTTCCACTGGCGGGAGCACAGATACGCAGTATTTT. It translates to CASSSTGGSTDTQYF.

The gene calls are TRBV2 and TRBJ2-7, with D maybe TRBD2 (5 bases). With 4 bases removed from V and 10 bases from J, the gap between germline ends came to 17 bases. The CDR3 has 13 residues. CDR1 and CDR2 (germline): SNHLY, FYNNEI. CDR3 coding DNA: TGTGCCAGCAGTGTCACGGGTCCAGCGGAACAGTACGTC. This encodes CASSVTGPAEQYV.

The chain links TRBV7-9 to TRBJ1-4; 8 bases match TRBD1. V trimming: 5 bases; J trimming: 8 bases; junction bases outside the gene matches: 4. CDR1 SEHNR and CDR2 FQNEAQ come from the germline V gene (reference sequence). The CDR3 is made up of 13 amino acids. CDR3 region: CASSGQGREKLFF. Written as DNA, the CDR3 is TGTGCCAGCAGCGGACAGGGTCGGGAAAAACTGTTTTTT.

This chain links TRBV29-1 with TRBJ1-1; D is perhaps TRBD1 (6 bases). CDR1 is SQVTM, CDR2 ANQGSEA, per germline. V lost 7 bases and J lost 1, with 13 bases in between. The CDR3 is 13 amino acids. The DNA for the CDR3 is TGCAGCGGGCACTTACAGGGGAACACTGAAGCTTTCTTT. It codes for CSGHLQGNTEAFF.

The chain carries TRBV3-1 (or the pseudogene TRBV3-2) and TRBJ2-5, with 8 positions matching TRBD2. This CDR3 is built from 17 residues. Germline CDR1 is LGHDT and CDR2 is YNNKEL (reference sequence). After removal of 0 bases from V and 5 bases from J, the junction contained 11 bases not matched to a gene. In DNA, the CDR3 is TGTGCCAGCAGCCAAGATTCGGCGGGGGGTCTGGAGGAGACCCAGTACTTC. Protein sequence: CASSQDSAGGLEETQYF.

The chain couples TRBV6-1 to TRBJ1-5, with a weak D call TRBD1 (5 bases). Germline CDR1 and CDR2: MNHNS and SASEGT. This CDR3 contains 18 residues. Trimming stripped 4 bases from V and 0 bases from J, with 19 bases between. The CDR3 nucleotides are TGTGCCAGCAGTGCAAACGCGGGGACTGCCGATAGCAATCAGCCCCAGCATTTT. This sequence encodes CASSANAGTADSNQPQHF.

The chain uses TRBV30 and TRBJ1-2; possible D gene TRBD1, 6 bases. The CDR3 runs 13 residues. Trimming stripped 2 bases from V and 3 bases from J, with 10 bases between. The V gene's germline CDR1 is GTSNPN and CDR2 SVGIG (reference sequence). CDR3 DNA sequence: TGTGCCTGGAGTTTAGGGGGAGACTATGGCTACACCTTC. This codes for CAWSLGGDYGYTF.

This chain joins TRBV3-1 (or the pseudogene TRBV3-2) and TRBJ2-5, with TRBD2 matching over 9 bases. This CDR3 region has 13 residues. The V and J ends lost 1 base and 13 bases, in that order; junction bases with no gene match: 7. Germline loops: CDR1 LGHDT, CDR2 YNNKEL (reference sequence). The CDR3 reads CASSQVSGGPTYF. The CDR3 nucleotides read TGTGCCAGCAGCCAAGTCAGCGGGGGGCCCACGTACTTC.

The V and J genes are TRBV2 and TRBJ1-5; D uncertain. Trimming cost V 3 bases and J 5 bases, with 14 bases left between them. The CDR3 consists of 15 residues. Germline CDR1 reads SNHLY; CDR2 reads FYNNEI. CDR3 sequence: CASSEMVAGYQPQHF. DNA of the CDR3: TGTGCCAGCAGTGAGATGGTCGCGGGGTATCAGCCCCAGCATTTT.

Remarks on this clone: Different DNA sequences within this sample yield the same CDR3. V and J are TRBV11-2 and TRBJ2-5; 9 bases agree with TRBD2. With 4 bases clipped from V and 1 base from J, the junction kept 1 base outside the gene matches. Germline V CDR1 and CDR2: SGHAT, FQNNGV. The CDR3 loop spans 14 amino acids. The CDR3 coding sequence is TGTGCCAGCAGCTCGGGACTAGCCCAAGAGACCCAGTACTTC. Residues: CASSSGLAQETQYF.

The V and J genes are TRBV9 and TRBJ1-4, with D perhaps TRBD1 (6 bases). The V gene's germline CDR1 is SGDLS and CDR2 YYNGEE. V lost 4 bases to trimming and J lost 0 bases, with 7 bases between them. The CDR3 loop spans 14 amino acids. The CDR3 DNA reads TGTGCCAGCAGCTCAGGGGCAACTAATGAAAAACTGTTTTTT. It encodes CASSSGATNEKLFF.

This clone is a singleton in its sample. V gene TRBV2 combines with J gene TRBJ2-7, with a tentative D call TRBD1 (5 bases). The V end lost 3 bases, the J end lost 4 bases, and 7 bases lay between the germline ends. The CDR3 has 12 residues. Looked up from germline, CDR1 is SNHLY and CDR2 is FYNNEI. The CDR3 DNA sequence: TGTGCCAGCAGTGACAGGGTGTACGAGCAGTACTTC. Its protein is CASSDRVYEQYF.

The rearrangement links TRBV19 to TRBJ2-1; 7 bases map to TRBD2. The CDR3 extends over 15 amino acids. Germline CDR1 is LNHDA and CDR2 is SQIVND (reference sequence). Trimming at V came to 7 bases and at J to 6 bases, leaving 12 bases not matched to a gene. Written as DNA, the CDR3 is TGTGCCAGTAACCGGCTAGCGGCGGCCCTCAATGAGCAGTTCTTC. The encoded protein is CASNRLAAALNEQFF. Drawing the rest from reference TRBV19 and TRBJ2-1, the complete variable domain is DGGITQSPKYLFRKEGQNVTLSCEQNLNHDAMYWYRQDPGQGLRLIYYSQIVNDFQKGDIAEGYSVSREKKESFPLTVTSAQKNPTAFYLCASNRLAAALNEQFFGPGTRLTVL.

The count of this clone is one. This chain connects TRBV19 to TRBJ1-1; the D gene is possibly TRBD1 (5 bases). V was clipped by 5 bases and J by 3 bases, with 10 bases between them. Germline values: CDR1 LNHDA, CDR2 SQIVND (reference sequence). This CDR3 spans 13 amino acids. The DNA for the CDR3 is TGTGCCAGTAGTTGGGGGAGGGACACTGAAGCTTTCTTT. It encodes CASSWGRDTEAFF.

V is TRBV10-3 and J is TRBJ2-5; 8 bases are a match to TRBD1. Germline V gene lookup returns CDR1 ENHRY and CDR2 SYGVKD. After removal of 2 bases from V and 7 bases from J, the junction contained 9 bases not matched to a gene. The CDR3 is 15 residues long. This chain's CDR3 is CAISEPWTGRPTQYF. CDR3 coding DNA: TGTGCCATCAGTGAGCCCTGGACAGGGAGGCCGACCCAGTACTTC.

This clone was detected many times. This sequence joins TRBV6-1 and TRBJ2-5; D unresolved. The CDR3 loop spans 12 amino acids. CDR1 MNHNS and CDR2 SASEGT come from the germline V gene. Between the trimmed V and J ends, which lost 2 bases and 4 bases, there was a span of 5 bases. CDR3 sequence (DNA): TGTGCCAGCAGTGAACTCCTAGAGACCCAGTACTTC. Amino acids: CASSELLETQYF.

This chain joins TRBV30 and TRBJ2-7, with 8 bases lining up with TRBD2. CDR1 GTSNPN and CDR2 SVGIG come from the germline V gene (reference sequence). This CDR3 has 14 amino acids. V gave up 0 bases and J gave up 4 bases; unmatched junction bases: 5. The DNA of the CDR3 is TGTGCCTGGAGTGTACTCGGGAGGGGATACGAGCAGTACTTC. Translation: CAWSVLGRGYEQYF.

The V gene is TRBV7-2, the J gene TRBJ1-5; no definite D call. The V end lost 5 bases, the J end lost 4 bases, and 9 bases lay between the germline ends. Germline assignment: CDR1 SGHTA and CDR2 FQGNSA. The CDR3 runs to 13 residues. CDR3 residues: CASSRTVNQPQHF. The CDR3 DNA follows: TGTGCCAGCAGCCGTACAGTGAATCAGCCCCAGCATTTT.

This clone has only one observation. This chain joins TRBV19 and TRBJ2-7; possible D gene TRBD1, 6 bases. Germline V gene lookup returns CDR1 LNHDA and CDR2 SQIVND (reference sequence). Between the trimmed V and J ends, which lost 1 base and 0 bases, there was a span of 10 bases. There are 15 residues in the CDR3. CDR3 sequence reads: CASSIGTDGSYEQYF. In DNA, the CDR3 is TGTGCCAGTAGTATAGGGACAGACGGCTCCTACGAGCAGTACTTC.